These T cell receptor beta chains were read from a single sample in a study of T cell responses to AZD1222 COVID-19 vaccine. This table comes from immunoSEQ multiplex PCR, and its TCRdb copy is limited to in-frame clones, with some not included. Among about 100,000 clones, roughly 91% were seen once, and the ten largest hold about 1.5%. Source: peripheral blood, taken on day 0 of AZD1222 vaccination. Receptors were obtained from an adult in good health. Each CDR3 is given with its conserved first and last residue. D genes are given only for firm matches. Where a row states a size, it is once, few, many or the class of an expanded clone; other rows omit it.

DNA	CDR3	size	V	D	J
TGCGCCAGCAGGGAAAGGACAGAGTTGAGCTCTGGAAACACCATATATTTT	CASRERTELSSGNTIYF	.	TRBV4-1	.	TRBJ1-3
TGTGCCAGCAGCTTATCGTCTAGCGGGAGCCTTGAGCAGTTCTTC	CASSLSSSGSLEQFF	.	TRBV7-3	TRBD2	TRBJ2-1
TGTGCCAGCAGCTTGGCGGAGGGCCCTTACAATGAGCAGTTCTTC	CASSLAEGPYNEQFF	once	TRBV7-8	.	TRBJ2-1
TGTGCCAGCAGCTTAGCGAACACAGGTTACGAGCAGTACTTC	CASSLANTGYEQYF	.	TRBV11-2	.	TRBJ2-7
TGTGCCAGCAGCTACCTCCCCCGACAGGGGTCCTACAATGAGCAGTTCTTC	CASSYLPRQGSYNEQFF	.	TRBV5-6	TRBD1	TRBJ2-1
TGTGCCAGCAGCTTAGGTGTAGGGTCCGAGCAGTACTTC	CASSLGVGSEQYF	.	TRBV7-9	.	TRBJ2-7
TGTGCCAGCAGTGCTAGGGCACAAGAGACCCAGTACTTC	CASSARAQETQYF	.	TRBV2	.	TRBJ2-5
TGTGCCATCAAGATAGCGGAGACTTACAATGAGCAGTTCTTC	CAIKIAETYNEQFF	.	TRBV10-3	.	TRBJ2-1
TGTGCCAGTAGTTCTCGCCTCGGGACAGGGATCCCCTATGGCTACACCTTC	CASSSRLGTGIPYGYTF	.	TRBV19	TRBD1	TRBJ1-2
TGTGCCAGCAGCCTGCAAGGGGGGGCAGGTGACTATGGCTACACCTTC	CASSLQGGAGDYGYTF	.	TRBV2	.	TRBJ1-2
TGTGCCAGCACCGCCCGGGACAGCATGCCACCCCTCCACTTT	CASTARDSMPPLHF	.	TRBV2	TRBD1	TRBJ1-6
TGTGCCAGCTCACCGGGGGGACGGAATCAGCCCCAGCATTTT	CASSPGGRNQPQHF	.	TRBV18	.	TRBJ1-5
TGTGCCATCAGCCTGGGGGGCGCGGATGGCACTGAAGCTTTCTTT	CAISLGGADGTEAFF	.	TRBV10-3	.	TRBJ1-1
TGTGCCAGCGGGGGGACAGGGTCGAATTCACCCCTCCACTTT	CASGGTGSNSPLHF	.	TRBV28	TRBD1	TRBJ1-6
TGTGCCAGCAGCTTATCTGTCGGCAGAGATAGAAACACCATATATTTT	CASSLSVGRDRNTIYF	.	TRBV7-2	.	TRBJ1-3
TGTGCCAGCAGTTACGCAGGTCCCTACGAGCAGTACTTC	CASSYAGPYEQYF	few	TRBV27	.	TRBJ2-7